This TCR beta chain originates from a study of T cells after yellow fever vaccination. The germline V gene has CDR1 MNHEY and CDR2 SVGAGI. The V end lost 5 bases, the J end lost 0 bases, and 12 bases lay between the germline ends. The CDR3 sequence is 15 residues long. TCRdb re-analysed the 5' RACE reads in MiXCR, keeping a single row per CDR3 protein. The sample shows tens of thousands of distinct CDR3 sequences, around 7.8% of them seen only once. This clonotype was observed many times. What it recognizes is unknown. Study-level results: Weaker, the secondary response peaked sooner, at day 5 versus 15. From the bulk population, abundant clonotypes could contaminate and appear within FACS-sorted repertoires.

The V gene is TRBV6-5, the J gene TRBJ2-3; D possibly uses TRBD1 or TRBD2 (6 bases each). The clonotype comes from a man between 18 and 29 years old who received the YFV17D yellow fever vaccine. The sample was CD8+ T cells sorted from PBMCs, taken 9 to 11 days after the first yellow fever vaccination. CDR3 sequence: CASSLKGGSTDTQYF. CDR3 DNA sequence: TGTGCCAGCAGTCTAAAGGGGGGTAGCACAGATACGCAGTATTTT.